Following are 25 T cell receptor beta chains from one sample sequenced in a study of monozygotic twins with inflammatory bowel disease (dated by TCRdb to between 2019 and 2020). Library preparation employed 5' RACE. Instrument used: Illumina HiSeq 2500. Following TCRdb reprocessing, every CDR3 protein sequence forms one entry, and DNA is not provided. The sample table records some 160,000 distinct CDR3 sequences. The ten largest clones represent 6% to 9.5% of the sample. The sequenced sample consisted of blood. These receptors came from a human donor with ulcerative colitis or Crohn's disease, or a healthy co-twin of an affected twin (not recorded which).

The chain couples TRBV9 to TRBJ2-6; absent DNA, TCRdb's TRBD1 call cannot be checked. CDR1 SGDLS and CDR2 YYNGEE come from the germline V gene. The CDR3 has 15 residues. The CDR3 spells CASSVPPGGANVLTF.

This CDR3 is CASSSWTGVITEAFF. The chain is built from TRBV11-2 and TRBJ1-1; TCRdb's D gene call, TRBD1, goes unchecked for lack of DNA. In germline, CDR1 is SGHAT, CDR2 FQNNGV. The CDR3 extends over 15 amino acids.

CDR3 residues: CSASPGTGQPQHF. The gene calls are TRBV20-1 and TRBJ1-5; TCRdb gives TRBD1 as the D gene, but with no DNA this cannot be confirmed. The CDR3 length is 13 residues. The V gene's germline CDR1 is DFQATT and CDR2 SNEGSKA (reference sequence).

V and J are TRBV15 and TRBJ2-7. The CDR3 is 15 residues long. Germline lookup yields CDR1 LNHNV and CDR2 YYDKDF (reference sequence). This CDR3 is CATSRDITPFYEQYF.

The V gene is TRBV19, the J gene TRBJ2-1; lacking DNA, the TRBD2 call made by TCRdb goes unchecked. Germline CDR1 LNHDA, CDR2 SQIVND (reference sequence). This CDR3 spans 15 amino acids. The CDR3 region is CASSSGTTPVNEQFF.

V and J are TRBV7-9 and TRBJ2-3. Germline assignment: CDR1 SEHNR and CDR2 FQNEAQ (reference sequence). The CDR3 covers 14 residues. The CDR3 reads CASSFFRSSDTQYF.

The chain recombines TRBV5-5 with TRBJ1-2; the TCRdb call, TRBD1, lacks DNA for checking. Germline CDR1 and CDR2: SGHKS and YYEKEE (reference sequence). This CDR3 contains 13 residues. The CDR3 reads CASSLYSQGIYTF.

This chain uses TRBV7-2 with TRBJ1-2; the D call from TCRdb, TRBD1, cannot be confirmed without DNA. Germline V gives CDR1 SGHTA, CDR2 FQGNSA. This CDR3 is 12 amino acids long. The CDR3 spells CASSAGSYGYTF.

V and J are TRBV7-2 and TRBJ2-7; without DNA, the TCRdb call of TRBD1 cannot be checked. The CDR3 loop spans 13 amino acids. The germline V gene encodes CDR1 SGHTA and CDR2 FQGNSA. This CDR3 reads CASSLGHLREQYF.

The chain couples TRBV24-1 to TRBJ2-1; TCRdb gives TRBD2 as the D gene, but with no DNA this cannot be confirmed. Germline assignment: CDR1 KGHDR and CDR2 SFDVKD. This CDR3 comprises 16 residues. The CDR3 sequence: CATSGATSGRFDEQFF.

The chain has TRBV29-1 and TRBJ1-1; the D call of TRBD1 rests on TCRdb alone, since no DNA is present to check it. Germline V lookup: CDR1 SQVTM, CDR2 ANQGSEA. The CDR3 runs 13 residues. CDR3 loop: CSVAGTMNTEAFF.

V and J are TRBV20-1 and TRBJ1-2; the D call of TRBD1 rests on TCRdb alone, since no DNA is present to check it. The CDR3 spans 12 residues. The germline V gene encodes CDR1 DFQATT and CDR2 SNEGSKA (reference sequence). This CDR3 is CSAPTGQYGYTF.

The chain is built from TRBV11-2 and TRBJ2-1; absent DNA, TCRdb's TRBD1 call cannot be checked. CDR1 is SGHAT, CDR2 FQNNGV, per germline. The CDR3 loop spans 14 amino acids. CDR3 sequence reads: CASSLGGKNNEQFF.

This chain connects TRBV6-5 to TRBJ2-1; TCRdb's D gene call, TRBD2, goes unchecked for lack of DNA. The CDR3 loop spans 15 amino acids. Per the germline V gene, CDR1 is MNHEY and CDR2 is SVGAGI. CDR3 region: CASTGGTSGYNEQFF.

CDR3 amino acids: CASRASVQETQYF. V gene TRBV6-5 combines with J gene TRBJ2-5. Germline CDR1 is MNHEY and CDR2 is SVGAGI. The CDR3 loop spans 13 amino acids.

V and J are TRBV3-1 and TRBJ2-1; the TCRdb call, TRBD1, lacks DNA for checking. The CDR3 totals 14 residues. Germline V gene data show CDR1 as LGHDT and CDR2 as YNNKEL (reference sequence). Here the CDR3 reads CASSQDHRGNEQFF.

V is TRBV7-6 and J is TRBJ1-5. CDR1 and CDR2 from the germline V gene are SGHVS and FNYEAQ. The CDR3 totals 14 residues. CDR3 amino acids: CASSLGHLDQPQHF.

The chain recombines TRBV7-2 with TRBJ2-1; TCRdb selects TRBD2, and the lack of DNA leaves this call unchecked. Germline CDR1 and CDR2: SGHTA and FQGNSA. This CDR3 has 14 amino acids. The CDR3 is CASTGLADYNEQFF.

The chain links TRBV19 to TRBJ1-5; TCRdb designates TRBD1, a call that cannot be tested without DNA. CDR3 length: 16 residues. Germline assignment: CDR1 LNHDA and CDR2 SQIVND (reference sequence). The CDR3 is CASSKTGNRSNQPQHF. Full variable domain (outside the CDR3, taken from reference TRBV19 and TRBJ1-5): DGGITQSPKYLFRKEGQNVTLSCEQNLNHDAMYWYRQDPGQGLRLIYYSQIVNDFQKGDIAEGYSVSREKKESFPLTVTSAQKNPTAFYLCASSKTGNRSNQPQHFGDGTRLSIL.

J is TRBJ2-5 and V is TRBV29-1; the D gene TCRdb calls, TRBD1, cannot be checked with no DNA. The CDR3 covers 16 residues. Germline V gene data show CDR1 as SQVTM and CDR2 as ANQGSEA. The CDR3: CSVEVSKDRLQETQYF.

The CDR3 here is CASSFPPQGAGSWTDTQYF. V and J are TRBV5-1 and TRBJ2-3; TCRdb's D call, TRBD1, is unchecked because there is no DNA. Germline loops: CDR1 SGHRS, CDR2 YFSETQ. CDR3 length equals 19 residues.

The CDR3 is CASSLSRRGLDSPLHF. The gene calls are TRBV7-9 and TRBJ1-6; as DNA is missing, the TRBD1 call by TCRdb cannot be tested. CDR3 length: 16 amino acids. CDR1 is SEHNR, CDR2 FQNEAQ, per germline (reference sequence).

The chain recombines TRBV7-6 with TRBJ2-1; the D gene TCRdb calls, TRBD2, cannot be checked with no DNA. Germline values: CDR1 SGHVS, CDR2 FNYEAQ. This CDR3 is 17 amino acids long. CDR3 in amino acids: CAGSLEGAGSSYNEQFF. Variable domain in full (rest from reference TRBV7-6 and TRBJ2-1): GAGVSQSPRYKVTKRGQDVALRCDPISGHVSLYWYRQALGQGPEFLTYFNYEAQQDKSGLPNDRFSAERPEGSISTLTIQRTEQRDSAMYRCAGSLEGAGSSYNEQFFGPGTRLTVL.

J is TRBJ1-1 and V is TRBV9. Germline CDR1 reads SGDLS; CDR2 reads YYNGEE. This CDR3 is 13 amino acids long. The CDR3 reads CASSVVYNTEAFF. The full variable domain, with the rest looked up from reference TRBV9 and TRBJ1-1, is DSGVTQTPKHLITATGQRVTLRCSPRSGDLSVYWYQQSLDQGLQFLIQYYNGEERAKGNILERFSAQQFPDLHSELNLSSLELGDSALYFCASSVVYNTEAFFGQGTRLTVV.

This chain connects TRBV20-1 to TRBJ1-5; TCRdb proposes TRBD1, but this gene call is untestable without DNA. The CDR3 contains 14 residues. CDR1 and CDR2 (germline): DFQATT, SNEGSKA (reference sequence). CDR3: CSAAGQSSNQPQYF.